This TCR beta chain was retrieved from a study of T cell changes during pregnancy in multiple sclerosis. The assay was immunoSEQ multiplex PCR, and TCRdb's table has in-frame clones only and misses some. The sample includes tens of thousands of clones, around 94% of them seen just once. Germline-derived CDR1 and CDR2 are SNHLY and FYNNEI. V lost 11 bases and J 7 bases, leaving 15 bases between the germline ends. CDR3 size: 13 residues. The chain employs TRBV2 and TRBJ1-6; a weak D match, TRBD1 (6 bases). The receptor comes from a female donor with multiple sclerosis, enrolled in a pregnancy study. The source was CD4+ T cells from peripheral blood mononuclear cells, collected in the third trimester of pregnancy. CDR3 bases: TGTGCCTTTCTCCGGGACACAAATTCACCCCTCCACTTT. Amino acid sequence: CAFLRDTNSPLHF.